This passage covers 2 T cell receptor beta chains from one sample sequenced in a study of blood T cells in healthy people across ages. A second PCR, run for roughly 7 to 11 cycles, used a sample-barcoded 5' primer plus a J-beta primer mix. TCRdb processed the 5' RACE reads anew with MiXCR; each CDR3 protein has one entry. Found here are around 620,000 distinct CDR3 sequences, about 25% of them singletons; the top ten hold approximately 17%. Source material: blood. The receptors shown here come from a woman aged 70-85 years in good health.

V is TRBV5-1 and J is TRBJ2-5; D is ambiguous. The CDR3 covers 13 residues. Germline CDR1 and CDR2: SGHRS and YFSETQ. The V gene lost 0 bases and the J gene lost 4 bases, with 7 bases spanning the gap. CDR3 in amino acids: CASSLAWGETQYF. In DNA form, the CDR3 reads TGCGCCAGCAGCTTGGCCTGGGGAGAGACCCAGTACTTC.

This clonotype was counted between two and nine times. The CDR3 bases are TGCGCCAGCAGCCCCGGGACAGGGGCCGCAGATACGCAGTATTTT. This gives the protein CASSPGTGAADTQYF. The chain uses TRBV4-3 and TRBJ2-3; 10 positions agree with TRBD1. The J segment lost 4 bases and the V segment lost 4 bases, leaving 5 bases of the junction unmatched. The germline V gene encodes CDR1 LGHNA and CDR2 YSLEER. This CDR3 spans 15 amino acids.